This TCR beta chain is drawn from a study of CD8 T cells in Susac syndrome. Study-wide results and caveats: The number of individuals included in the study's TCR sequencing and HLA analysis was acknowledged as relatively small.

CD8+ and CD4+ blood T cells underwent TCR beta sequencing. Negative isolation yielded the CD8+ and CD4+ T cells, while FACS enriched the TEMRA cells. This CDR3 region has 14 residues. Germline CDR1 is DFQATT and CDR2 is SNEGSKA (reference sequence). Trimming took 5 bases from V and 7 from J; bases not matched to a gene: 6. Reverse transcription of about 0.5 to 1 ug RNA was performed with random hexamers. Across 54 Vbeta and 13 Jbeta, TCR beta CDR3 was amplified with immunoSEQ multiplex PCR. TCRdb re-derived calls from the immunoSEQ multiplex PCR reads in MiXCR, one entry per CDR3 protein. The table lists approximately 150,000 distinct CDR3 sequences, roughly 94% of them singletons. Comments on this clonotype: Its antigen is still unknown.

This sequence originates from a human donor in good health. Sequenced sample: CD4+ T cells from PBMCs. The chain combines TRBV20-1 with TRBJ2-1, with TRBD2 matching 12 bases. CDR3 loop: CSAEASGRGNEQFF. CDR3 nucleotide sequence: TGCAGTGCTGAGGCTAGCGGGAGGGGGAATGAGCAGTTCTTC.